The rows below give T cell receptor beta chains drawn from one sample of a study of T cell changes during pregnancy in multiple sclerosis. Assay used: immunoSEQ multiplex PCR; TCRdb lists only in-frame clones, some missing. The data show about 57,000 clones, roughly 93% seen once. The sample consisted of peripheral blood, taken after pregnancy. These receptors were taken from a female donor with multiple sclerosis, enrolled in a pregnancy study. The CDR3 runs from the conserved cysteine through the conserved F or W. D genes are given only for firm matches. Clone sizes are given selectively: once, few, many, or a class where the clone is expanded.

CDR3nt | CDR3aa | len | d_gene | j_gene | abundance | v_gene
TGTGCCAGCAGCTTAGCCCTCTCTGGAAACACCATATATTTT | CASSLALSGNTIYF | 14 | . | TRBJ1-3 | . | TRBV7-2
TGTGCCAGCAGCTTAGGGCCTAGGGGTTACAATGAGCAGTTCTTC | CASSLGPRGYNEQFF | 15 | . | TRBJ2-1 | . | TRBV7-2
TGTGCCAGCAGTCGGGGGGCAGGTTATGGCTACACCTTC | CASSRGAGYGYTF | 13 | . | TRBJ1-2 | . | TRBV6-5
TGCGCCAGCAGCCAAGAGACAGGGAAGCCAGATACGCAGTATTTT | CASSQETGKPDTQYF | 15 | TRBD1 | TRBJ2-3 | . | TRBV5-1
TGCGCCAGCAGCGCACGGGGTGGAAGGGCTGAAGCTTTCTTT | CASSARGGRAEAFF | 14 | . | TRBJ1-1 | . | TRBV5-1
TGTGCCACCAGCAGAGCGTATGTGAGGGTTGAGCAGTTCTTC | CATSRAYVRVEQFF | 14 | . | TRBJ2-1 | . | TRBV15
TGTGCCAGCAGTGGAGCAGGATTAGGGACAGGGCGGTACGAGCAGTACTTC | CASSGAGLGTGRYEQYF | 17 | TRBD1 | TRBJ2-7 | . | TRBV25-1
TGTGCCAGCAGTGAGGAACAGGGGGCGCGGCCCCAGCATTTT | CASSEEQGARPQHF | 14 | TRBD1 | TRBJ1-5 | . | TRBV2
TGTGCCAGCAGTGAATGGGCCCGCAATCAGCCCCAGCATTTT | CASSEWARNQPQHF | 14 | . | TRBJ1-5 | . | TRBV25-1
TGTGCCAGCAGCGCAACCCTAGGTTGGCAGTACTTC | CASSATLGWQYF | 12 | . | TRBJ2-7 | . | TRBV28
TGTGCCAGCAGCCAAGTGCCTAGCGGGACGGGAACCTACGAGCAGTACTTC | CASSQVPSGTGTYEQYF | 17 | TRBD2 | TRBJ2-7 | . | TRBV4-2
TGTGCCAGCACTTTACGGCGGGACAGCAACTACGAGCAGTACTTC | CASTLRRDSNYEQYF | 15 | . | TRBJ2-7 | . | TRBV5-6
TGTGCCAGCAGCATCTGCCCCGGGACAGCTACTAGCAATCAGCCCCAGCATTTT | CASSICPGTATSNQPQHF | 18 | . | TRBJ1-5 | few | TRBV21-1
TGTGCCAGCAGTGAACTTGGCGGGAGTGAGACCCAGTACTTC | CASSELGGSETQYF | 14 | TRBD2 | TRBJ2-5 | . | TRBV2
TGTGCCAGCAGCCACAGGACAGGGTCGGGGCAGCCCCAGCATTTT | CASSHRTGSGQPQHF | 15 | TRBD1 | TRBJ1-5 | . | TRBV5-8
TGTGCCAGCAGCGTAGGACCGGGGGCTCCAGGGGGCGAGCAGTACTTC | CASSVGPGAPGGEQYF | 16 | . | TRBJ2-7 | . | TRBV9
TGTGCCAGCAGCTTAGGTGCCATGGAGCAGCAATACTTC | CASSLGAMEQQYF | 13 | . | TRBJ2-7 | . | TRBV7-9
TGTGCCAGCAGTTCGGTCTGGGCCACTGAAGCTTTCTTT | CASSSVWATEAFF | 13 | . | TRBJ1-1 | . | TRBV27
TGTGCCAGCAGTTTATCGGTCTCGCGGCGGGATGGCCACGAGCAGTACTTC | CASSLSVSRRDGHEQYF | 17 | . | TRBJ2-7 | . | TRBV28
TGTGCCAGCAGTGACCGTAGCGGGAGGGCCGGGGATGAGCAGTTCTTC | CASSDRSGRAGDEQFF | 16 | TRBD2 | TRBJ2-1 | . | TRBV25-1
TGTGCCAGCAGTGAAGGACCGGGCGGGAGCGACGAGCAGTACTTC | CASSEGPGGSDEQYF | 15 | TRBD2 | TRBJ2-7 | . | TRBV2
TGTGCCAGCAGCCGAGACTACAATGAGCAGTTCTTC | CASSRDYNEQFF | 12 | . | TRBJ2-1 | . | TRBV9
TGTGCCAGCAGCCCTCGACTAGCGGGAGGAAACAATGAGCAGTTCTTC | CASSPRLAGGNNEQFF | 16 | TRBD2 | TRBJ2-1 | . | TRBV9
TGTGCCAGCAGCTTGGGCAGCCTAGCGGCCTCCGAGCAGTACTTC | CASSLGSLAASEQYF | 15 | TRBD2 | TRBJ2-7 | . | TRBV5-4
TGCGCCAGCAGCCACGTACAGGGGGGAACCTACAATGAGCAGTTCTTC | CASSHVQGGTYNEQFF | 16 | TRBD1 | TRBJ2-1 | . | TRBV4-3
TGTGCCAGCAGCCAACTCCAACAGGGGTTAGAGAACACCGGGGAGCTGTTTTTT | CASSQLQQGLENTGELFF | 18 | TRBD1 | TRBJ2-2 | . | TRBV4-2
TGCGCCAGCAGCTTGGGACTAGCGGACACGAGCTCCTACAATGAGCAGTTCTTC | CASSLGLADTSSYNEQFF | 18 | TRBD2 | TRBJ2-1 | . | TRBV5-1
TGCAGCGTCGCTTGGGGCTCGAACACTGAAGCTTTCTTT | CSVAWGSNTEAFF | 13 | . | TRBJ1-1 | . | TRBV29-1
TGCGCCAGCAGCCAAGAATTTTTGCGGGGCTCCTACAATGAGCAGTTCTTC | CASSQEFLRGSYNEQFF | 17 | . | TRBJ2-1 | . | TRBV4-3
TGTGCCAGCAGCTTCTCGTCCAGGACTAGCAGATACAATGAGCAGTTCTTC | CASSFSSRTSRYNEQFF | 17 | TRBD2 | TRBJ2-1 | few | TRBV5-8
TGTGCCAGCAGTTTTGGGGGGTTCAATCAGCCCCAGCATTTT | CASSFGGFNQPQHF | 14 | . | TRBJ1-5 | . | TRBV27
TGTGCCAGCAGACCCGTGAGGGTTTCCTACAATGAGCAGTTCTTC | CASRPVRVSYNEQFF | 15 | . | TRBJ2-1 | . | TRBV28
TGTGCCAGCAGTGGAATTAGCGGGAGGGTTCAGGACAATGAGCAGTTCTTC | CASSGISGRVQDNEQFF | 17 | TRBD2 | TRBJ2-1 | . | TRBV28
TGTGCCAGCAGTCGGGACAGGAACACTGAAGCTTTCTTT | CASSRDRNTEAFF | 13 | TRBD1 | TRBJ1-1 | once | TRBV2
TGTGCCAGCAGCCCCTTAGCGGGAGTTGATGAGCAGTTCTTC | CASSPLAGVDEQFF | 14 | TRBD2 | TRBJ2-1 | . | TRBV7-9
TGTGCCAGCAGTGCAAGGACAGCTCCCGAGCAGTACTTC | CASSARTAPEQYF | 13 | . | TRBJ2-7 | . | TRBV25-1
TGTGCCAGCAGTGACGGCATTCTTTCCGATGAGCAGTTCTTC | CASSDGILSDEQFF | 14 | . | TRBJ2-1 | . | TRBV6-4
TGCGCCAGCAGTCAAGGCTCCTGGCGGGAGGGAAAGAGCACAGATACGCAGTATTTT | CASSQGSWREGKSTDTQYF | 19 | TRBD2 | TRBJ2-3 | . | TRBV23-1
TGCGCCAGCAGTCAATACGGGACAGTCTCCTACGAGCAGTACTTC | CASSQYGTVSYEQYF | 15 | TRBD1 | TRBJ2-7 | . | TRBV23-1
TGTGCCAGCAGTGAGGACAGGGCCCGGTACGAGCAGTACTTC | CASSEDRARYEQYF | 14 | TRBD1 | TRBJ2-7 | . | TRBV25-1
TGTGCCAGCAGCTTCCGGGGGGGCCGCACAGATACGCAGTATTTT | CASSFRGGRTDTQYF | 15 | TRBD2 | TRBJ2-3 | . | TRBV5-8
TGTGCCGCGGGGCGGGACAGTGGGGCTGAAGCTTTCTTT | CAAGRDSGAEAFF | 13 | TRBD1 | TRBJ1-1 | once | TRBV7-2
TGTGCCAGCAGCCCCGGTGCCATCCCTGGTGGGACCCAGTACTTC | CASSPGAIPGGTQYF | 15 | . | TRBJ2-5 | . | TRBV7-2
TGTGCCAGCAGCTCAAACGGACAGGGCTACACCTTC | CASSSNGQGYTF | 12 | . | TRBJ1-2 | once | TRBV11-2